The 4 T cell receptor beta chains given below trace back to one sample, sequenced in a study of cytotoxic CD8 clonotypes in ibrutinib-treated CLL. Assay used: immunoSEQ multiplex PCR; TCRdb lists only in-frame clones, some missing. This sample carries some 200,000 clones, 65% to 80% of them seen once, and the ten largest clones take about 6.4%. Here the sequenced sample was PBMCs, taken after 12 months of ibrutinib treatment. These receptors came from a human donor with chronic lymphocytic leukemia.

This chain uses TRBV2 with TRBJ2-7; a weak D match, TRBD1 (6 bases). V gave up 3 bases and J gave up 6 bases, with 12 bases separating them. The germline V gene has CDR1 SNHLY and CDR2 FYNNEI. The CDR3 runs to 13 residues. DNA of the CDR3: TGTGCCAGCAGTGAGGGCAGGGGTACCGAGCAGTACTTC. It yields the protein CASSEGRGTEQYF.

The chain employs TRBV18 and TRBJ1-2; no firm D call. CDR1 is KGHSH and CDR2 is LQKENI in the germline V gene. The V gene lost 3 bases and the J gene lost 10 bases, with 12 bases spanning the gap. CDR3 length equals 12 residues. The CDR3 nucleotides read TGTGCCAGCTCACCCGGCCCTTCTGACTACACCTTC. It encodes CASSPGPSDYTF.

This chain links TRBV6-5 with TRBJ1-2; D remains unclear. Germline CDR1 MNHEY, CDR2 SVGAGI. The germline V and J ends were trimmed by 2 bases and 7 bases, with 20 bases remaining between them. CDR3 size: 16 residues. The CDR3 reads CASSYTPPVADGGYTF. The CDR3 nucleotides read TGTGCCAGCAGTTACACACCCCCGGTGGCAGATGGTGGCTACACCTTC.

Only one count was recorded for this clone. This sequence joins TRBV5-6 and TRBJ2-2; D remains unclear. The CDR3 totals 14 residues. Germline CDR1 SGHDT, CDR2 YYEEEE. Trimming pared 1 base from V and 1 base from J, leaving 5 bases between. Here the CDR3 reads CASSLIGNTGELFF. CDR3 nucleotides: TGTGCCAGCAGCTTGATAGGGAACACCGGGGAGCTGTTTTTT.